This is a list of T cell receptor beta chains from one sample in a study of cytomegalovirus exposure and HLA in healthy donors. Measured with immunoSEQ multiplex PCR; TCRdb has only the in-frame clones, and not every one. The table lists some 160,000 clones, about 85% of them singletons. The material sequenced was PBMCs. The receptors derive from a man in his forties or fifties in good health and CMV-seropositive. Both conserved end residues are part of each CDR3. The D gene is left open where the match is weak. The size entry is marked missing in some rows and otherwise reads once, few, many or a size class.

abundance	v_gene	j_gene	d_gene	CDR3aa	CDR3nt
-	TRBV6-1	TRBJ2-7	-	CASSDHYEQYF	TGTGCCAGCAGTGACCACTACGAGCAGTACTTC
-	TRBV7-2	TRBJ2-2	-	CASSPLAGYGELFF	TGTGCCAGCAGCCCGCTGGCGGGTTACGGGGAGCTGTTTTTT
few	TRBV30	TRBJ1-1	-	CAWGSFLETEAFF	TGTGCCTGGGGGAGCTTTTTGGAAACTGAAGCTTTCTTT
once	TRBV23-1	TRBJ1-2	-	CASSQSVDFWGSGSTNYGYTF	TGCGCCAGCAGTCAATCTGTGGATTTCTGGGGATCGGGATCGACTAACTATGGCTACACCTTC
-	TRBV7-2	TRBJ2-7	TRBD2	CASSLGTSASYEQYF	TGTGCCAGCAGCTTAGGGACTAGCGCCTCATACGAGCAGTACTTC
-	TRBV13	TRBJ2-5	-	CASSLGVTGLTGETQYF	TGTGCCAGCAGCTTAGGGGTGACAGGCCTTACCGGGGAGACCCAGTACTTC
-	TRBV29-1	TRBJ1-2	-	CSVEITPGRGDYGYTF	TGCAGCGTTGAAATTACACCGGGACGGGGGGATTATGGCTACACCTTC
-	TRBV20-1	TRBJ2-7	-	CSAGADYEQYF	TGCAGTGCTGGAGCAGACTACGAGCAGTACTTC
-	TRBV5-1	TRBJ2-7	TRBD1	CASSLGQGGNEQYF	TGCGCCAGCAGCTTGGGACAGGGCGGCAACGAGCAGTACTTC
-	TRBV28	TRBJ2-1	TRBD2	CASSLSSGGSYNEQFF	TGTGCCAGCAGTCTCTCTAGCGGGGGGTCCTACAATGAGCAGTTCTTC
-	TRBV10-1	TRBJ2-5	-	CASSESIAGETQYF	TGCGCCAGCAGTGAGTCGATTGCGGGAGAGACCCAGTACTTC
-	TRBV5-1	TRBJ2-3	-	CASSFWGGATDTQYF	TGCGCCAGCAGCTTTTGGGGGGGGGCCACAGATACGCAGTATTTT
-	TRBV5-4	TRBJ1-1	TRBD1	CASSLEGASTEAFF	TGTGCCAGCAGCTTGGAGGGGGCGTCAACTGAAGCTTTCTTT
once	TRBV30	TRBJ2-1	-	CAWSETYEQFF	TGTGCCTGGAGTGAAACTTATGAGCAGTTCTTC
-	TRBV29-1	TRBJ2-3	TRBD2	CSVGTSGLADTQYF	TGCAGCGTTGGGACTAGCGGGTTGGCAGATACGCAGTATTTT
once	TRBV6-5	TRBJ1-2	-	CASQTFGVFYGYTF	TGTGCCAGCCAAACGTTCGGGGTTTTCTATGGCTACACCTTC
-	TRBV6-5	TRBJ1-2	-	CASSPNRVADYGYTF	TGTGCCAGCAGTCCCAACAGGGTAGCCGACTATGGCTACACCTTC
-	TRBV11-3	TRBJ1-1	TRBD1	CASSYRDRTEAFF	TGTGCCAGCAGCTACCGGGACAGAACTGAAGCTTTCTTT
few	TRBV9	TRBJ1-3	-	CASSVQGFGNTIYF	TGTGCCAGCAGCGTACAGGGATTTGGAAACACCATATATTTT
-	TRBV19	TRBJ2-2	TRBD2	CASTAGREGGTGELFF	TGTGCCAGTACCGCCGGGAGGGAGGGGGGCACCGGGGAGCTGTTTTTT
-	TRBV6-6	TRBJ2-1	TRBD2	CASTTSGAHNEQFF	TGTGCCAGCACCACTAGCGGGGCTCACAATGAGCAGTTCTTC
few	TRBV28	TRBJ1-3	-	CASSNGGVSGNTIYF	TGTGCCAGCAGTAATGGAGGGGTTTCCGGAAACACCATATATTTT
-	TRBV6-1	TRBJ1-3	-	CASSLGGGGNTIYF	TGTGCCAGCAGCCTTGGGGGGGGCGGAAACACCATATATTTT
-	TRBV11-2	TRBJ2-7	-	CASRRGYYEQYF	TGTGCCAGCAGAAGGGGGTACTACGAGCAGTACTTC
-	TRBV7-2	TRBJ2-3	-	CASNTGGSTDTQYF	TGTGCCAGCAACACTGGGGGGAGCACAGATACGCAGTATTTT
once	TRBV7-3	TRBJ1-1	-	CASSLRGRETVNTEAFF	TGTGCCAGCAGCTTAAGGGGGCGGGAGACGGTTAACACTGAAGCTTTCTTT
-	TRBV2	TRBJ1-1	TRBD1	CASSVGGGDTEAFF	TGTGCCAGCAGTGTAGGAGGGGGCGACACTGAAGCTTTCTTT
-	TRBV29-1	TRBJ2-7	-	CSVQGGPSYEQYF	TGCAGCGTGCAAGGGGGACCATCCTACGAGCAGTACTTC
-	TRBV5-1	TRBJ1-2	-	CASSWDNLWDGYTF	TGCGCCAGCAGCTGGGACAACCTCTGGGATGGCTACACCTTC
once	TRBV18	TRBJ1-1	-	CASSGQRNTEAFF	TGTGCCAGCTCCGGACAGAGGAACACTGAAGCTTTCTTT
-	TRBV7-9	TRBJ2-1	-	CASTLSLEQFF	TGTGCCAGCACCTTAAGCTTAGAGCAGTTCTTC
-	TRBV4-1	TRBJ1-4	-	CASSLEGTPTNEKLFF	TGCGCCAGCAGCCTTGAGGGGACACCGACTAATGAAAAACTGTTTTTT
few	TRBV10-3	TRBJ1-1	-	CAISARENTEAFF	TGTGCCATCAGTGCGAGAGAGAACACTGAAGCTTTCTTT
-	TRBV5-1	TRBJ2-1	TRBD2	CASSSTSGRIDNEQFF	TGCGCCAGCAGCTCTACTAGCGGGAGGATAGACAATGAGCAGTTCTTC
-	TRBV5-1	TRBJ2-6	-	CASGNTGSSGANVLTF	TGCGCCAGCGGCAATACAGGTTCCTCTGGGGCCAACGTCCTGACTTTC
-	TRBV27	TRBJ1-1	TRBD1	CASSLRTGEAFF	TGTGCCAGCAGTTTAAGGACAGGTGAAGCTTTCTTT
-	TRBV2	TRBJ2-1	-	CASSEQGRGNEQFF	TGTGCCAGCAGTGAACAGGGGAGGGGAAATGAGCAGTTCTTC
-	TRBV18	TRBJ2-3	-	CASSPGASTSNTQYF	TGTGCCAGCTCACCGGGAGCGTCGACATCAAATACGCAGTATTTT
-	TRBV5-1	TRBJ1-2	-	CASSLVLSPERGYTF	TGCGCCAGCAGCTTGGTTCTCAGCCCGGAGAGGGGCTACACCTTC
-	TRBV5-5	TRBJ1-5	TRBD1	CASSLVGTGGQPQHF	TGTGCCAGCAGCTTGGTTGGGACAGGGGGCCAGCCCCAGCATTTT
-	TRBV11-1	TRBJ1-2	-	CASTSRALSNYGYTF	TGTGCCAGCACCTCGAGGGCCTTAAGCAACTATGGCTACACCTTC
-	TRBV2	TRBJ2-5	TRBD2	CASSGGSGRSGETQYF	TGTGCCAGCAGTGGGGGTAGCGGGAGGTCGGGAGAGACCCAGTACTTC
-	TRBV29-1	TRBJ2-1	TRBD2	CSVESLRTSGRSSSYNEQFF	TGCAGCGTTGAGAGCCTGAGGACTAGCGGGAGGTCGAGCTCCTACAATGAGCAGTTCTTC
-	TRBV25-1	TRBJ2-5	TRBD2	CASSPRGGGSSFEETQYF	TGTGCCAGCAGTCCCCGGGGGGGCGGGAGCTCGTTCGAAGAGACCCAGTACTTC
-	TRBV5-4	TRBJ1-2	-	CASSSSGTPLNYGYTF	TGTGCCAGCAGCAGTTCCGGGACTCCACTTAACTATGGCTACACCTTC